This T cell receptor (beta chain) was captured in a study of blood T cell repertoires in COVID-19. Across the whole study: The analysed material was cDNA or gDNA that came from T cells, B-cell-depleted T cells, or PBMCs.

The data were produced by immunoSEQ multiplex PCR, yet TCRdb's version contains in-frame clones alone and is incomplete. This repertoire shows 90,000 to 100,000 clones, 86% found once; its top ten account for less than 2%. V trimming: 3 bases; J trimming: 0 bases; junction bases outside the gene matches: 6. This CDR3 contains 17 residues. The germline CDR1 and CDR2 sequences are SGHNT and YYREEE (reference sequence). The sequence derives from a man older than 75 with acute or convalescent COVID-19. The specimen was peripheral blood. The chain couples TRBV5-4 to TRBJ2-1; 10 positions match TRBD2. The CDR3 DNA sequence: TGTGCCAGCAGCTCAACTAGCGGGATTCCCTCCTACAATGAGCAGTTCTTC. Translated: CASSSTSGIPSYNEQFF.